This T cell receptor (beta chain) derives from a study of T cells in Graves' hyperthyroidism and ophthalmopathy. V gave up 1 base and J gave up 8 bases, with 12 bases separating them. The germline V gene has CDR1 SGHAT and CDR2 FQNNGV. The CDR3 runs 14 residues. This clonotype was seen repeatedly, ten times or more. RNA transcripts gave rise to amplified TCR beta CDR3 regions. The HTBI set primed first-round TCR CDR3 RT-PCR. Using its own MiXCR run on the multiplex PCR reads, TCRdb lists one record per CDR3 protein. The top ten hold approximately 7.4% of the sample, which has about 590,000 distinct CDR3 sequences, around 16% seen once.

This receptor was taken from a woman in her 30s with Graves' hyperthyroidism. The sample comprised blood. This rearrangement joins TRBV11-2 to TRBJ2-1, with unresolved D. The CDR3 bases are TGTGCCAGCAGCTTAGCCAGGACCTCACATGAGCAGTTCTTC. This codes for CASSLARTSHEQFF.